Below, 3 T cell receptor beta chains from the same sample are listed, as sequenced in a study of identical twins. TCRdb reprocessed the 5' RACE reads with MiXCR, giving one entry per CDR3 protein. Here the sample spans under 400,000 distinct CDR3 sequences, approximately 8.7% being singletons. Source material: naive T cells sorted from blood. The receptor source for this set is a woman between 50 and 59 years old in good health.

The chain joins TRBV6-1 to TRBJ2-1; D unclear. V was trimmed by 7 bases and J by 2 bases, leaving 12 bases between them. CDR1 and CDR2 from the germline V gene are MNHNS and SASEGT. The length of the CDR3 is 14 residues. The CDR3 DNA reads TGTGCCAGCAAATTGGAGTGGGCCTACAATGAGCAGTTCTTC. Translating gives CASKLEWAYNEQFF.

This clonotype was seen more than once but under ten times. The V gene is TRBV7-6, the J gene TRBJ2-3; 9 bases are a match to TRBD2. This CDR3 spans 16 amino acids. CDR1 SGHVS and CDR2 FNYEAQ come from the germline V gene. With 6 bases clipped from V and 4 bases from J, the junction kept 11 bases outside the gene matches. The CDR3 nucleotides read TGTGCCAGCAGTCGACGTAGCGGGAGCGGTGCAGATACGCAGTATTTT. It encodes CASSRRSGSGADTQYF.

This clonotype was seen at least ten times. V gene TRBV3-1 combines with J gene TRBJ2-1, with D perhaps matching TRBD2 (6 bases). The germline V gene encodes CDR1 LGHDT and CDR2 YNNKEL (reference sequence). The CDR3 runs 15 residues. Trimming removed 1 base at V and 4 bases at J, with 11 bases between. The CDR3 reads CASSQVTSPYNEQFF. The CDR3 DNA reads TGTGCCAGCAGCCAAGTAACTAGCCCTTACAATGAGCAGTTCTTC.